This T cell receptor beta chain was captured by sequencing in a study of early T cells in non-severe SARS-CoV-2 infection. Study overall: Sequencing was performed on bulk RNA from unsorted whole blood, leaving chains unpaired.

CDR1 is MNHEY, CDR2 SVGEGT, per germline. Trimming took 5 bases from V and 4 from J, leaving 8 bases between them. CDR3 size: 12 residues. Unique molecular identifiers were affixed to single, distinct cDNA molecules. MiXCR, applied by TCRdb to the 5' RACE reads, yields one record per CDR3 protein. The table records 97,000 or so distinct CDR3 sequences, approximately 11% of them present only once. The chain is built from TRBV6-2 or TRBV6-3 and TRBJ1-1; no definite D call. This TCR derives from an adult who was a healthcare worker with PCR-confirmed SARS-CoV-2 infection or an uninfected control (not recorded which). The sample in question was whole blood, obtained at baseline. The CDR3 DNA reads as TGTGCCAGCAGTGAGAGTGTCACTGAAGCTTTCTTT. Its translation: CASSESVTEAFF.